The T cell receptor (beta chain) described here comes from a study of blood T cell repertoires in COVID-19 (TCRdb year 2020). Notes on the research overall: Collaborator samples came from the United States, Italy and Spain and covered acute and convalescent phases of COVID-19. The prospective study material was composed of cDNA or gDNA derived from T cells, B-cell-depleted T cells, or PBMCs. The dataset comprised deeply sampled blood TCRbeta repertoires from subjects exposed to, actively infected with, or recovered from COVID-19. The repertoires were released in a freely available public database intended as a resource for research on the immune response to SARS-CoV-2. Samples were obtained from the ongoing ImmuneRACE study (first 160 participants) and from about 1,300 subjects provided by 6 global collaborators. A de-identified subject ID, COVID-19 status, age in years and sex were almost always included in the sample metadata. Where HLA class I and class II types were available, the types were taken from metadata supplied by the sample provider, not from assay-based typing. Results and caveats for the whole study, not just this receptor: How much clinical and demographic metadata was included differed by source and by participant, and the metadata was provided uncurated.

As to this clone: Its binding antigen is unknown. No base quality information exists; no much larger clone differs at one position.

The immunoSEQ Assay, a bias-controlled multiplex PCR, was used to amplify TCRbeta CDR3 regions from genomic DNA. The authors' analysis ran thus. The number of nucleated cells in each sample was estimated by amplification of reference gene primers within the assay. To quantify the absolute abundance of each unique TCRbeta CDR3 rearrangement, sequence reads were collapsed and filtered. For each sample, productive Simpson clonality was calculated as the square root of Simpson's diversity index across productive rearrangements. Here the immuneACCESS table is served through TCRdb, limited to in-frame sequences with V and J called. Missing clones are a known gap in these copies; in checked studies unresolved V genes cover under half, and the rest lacks a known reason. Clonal size and the V and J genes are those of that table, whereas D and trimming came from the DNA. The sample table records 290,000 or so clones; about 88% of these occur just once. Roughly 1.3% of the sample comes from the top ten.

The germline V end is reduced by 5 bases and the J end by 1 base; junction bases left unmatched: 11. CDR1 and CDR2 were assigned from the germline V gene (reference sequence) as LNHDA and SQIVND. Including the terminal cysteine and phenylalanine, the CDR3 comprises 17 residues. The read is trimmed to its CDR3 DNA, 51 bases read in frame from base 1. The collaborating institutions used their own protocols to collect whole blood in K2EDTA tubes. For TCRbeta analysis, collaborators shipped samples as frozen whole blood, isolated PBMCs, or DNA extracted from either of those sample types. This chain is built from TRBV19 and TRBJ1-5; 7 of the junction bases match TRBD1. This clonotype was sampled from a man aged 65 to 79 with acute or convalescent COVID-19. The source material was peripheral blood. The nucleotide sequence is given as TGTGCCAGTAGTTCGCTAACAGGGGTTTGGAGCAATCAGCCCCAGCATTTT. Protein translation: CASSSLTGVWSNQPQHF.